The clone carrying this T cell receptor (beta chain) was counted ten times or more. The source of the sample is a study of T cells in Graves' hyperthyroidism and ophthalmopathy. The CDR3 has 13 residues. J was trimmed by 5 bases and V by 5 bases; bases with no gene match: 4. Germline values: CDR1 SEHNR, CDR2 FQNEAQ (reference sequence). Amplification of TCR beta CDR3 regions used RNA as the template. The HTBI primer set was used in a first-round RT-PCR of the TCR CDR3. TCRdb re-analysed the multiplex PCR reads in MiXCR, keeping a single row per CDR3 protein. The top ten hold 8% to 9% of the sample, which has hundreds of thousands of distinct CDR3 sequences, roughly 37% seen once.

The chain carries TRBV7-9 and TRBJ1-2; 8 bases agree with TRBD1. The receptor's source is a young man with Graves' hyperthyroidism. Specimen: blood. The chain's CDR3 is CASSTTGVYGYTF. CDR3 in DNA: TGTGCCAGCAGCACGACAGGGGTGTATGGCTACACCTTC. Looking up the rest from reference TRBV7-9 and TRBJ1-2 gives the full variable domain: DTGVSQNPRHKITKRGQNVTFRCDPISEHNRLYWYRQTLGQGPEFLTYFQNEAQLEKSRLLSDRFSAERPKGSFSTLEIQRTEQGDSAMYLCASSTTGVYGYTFGSGTRLTVV.